Shown below are 10 T cell receptor beta chains from a single sample sequenced in a study of PD-1 blockade in classical Hodgkin lymphoma. The data were produced by immunoSEQ multiplex PCR, yet TCRdb's version contains in-frame clones alone and is incomplete. The table includes 89,000 or so clones, around 90% detected once. Brentuximab vedotin exposure varied, and every patient relapsed after autologous stem cell transplantation. The sample was peripheral blood mononuclear cells (PBMCs), taken before the second cycle of nivolumab. These receptors all come from a human donor with classical Hodgkin lymphoma.

V is TRBV6-5 and J is TRBJ2-3, with 8 bases fitting TRBD2. J gave up 8 bases and V 10 bases, and 11 bases lay outside the gene matches. This CDR3 is 13 amino acids long. The germline CDR1 and CDR2 sequences are MNHEY and SVGAGI. CDR3 DNA sequence: TGTGCCACCCTGGAGGGCGGGAGGCGTACGCAGTATTTT. Translated, it gives CATLEGGRRTQYF.

This clone was counted a single time. The genes are TRBV11-3 and TRBJ2-5; possibly TRBD2 for D (6 bases). The V and J ends lost 0 bases and 4 bases respectively, with 9 bases between them. Germline lookup yields CDR1 SGHNT and CDR2 YENEEA. This CDR3 has 14 amino acids. Written as DNA, the CDR3 is TGTGCCAGCAGCTTAGAGCAGGGAGGAGAGACCCAGTACTTC. Its translation: CASSLEQGGETQYF.

The rearrangement joins TRBV13 to TRBJ2-1; the D call may be TRBD1 or TRBD2 (6 bases each). Per the germline V gene, CDR1 is PRHDT and CDR2 is FYEKMQ (reference sequence). This CDR3 is built from 16 residues. Trimming removed 7 bases at V and 4 bases at J, with 20 bases between. CDR3 bases: TGTGCCAGCAACCTGCGGGGACACCGACGATACAATGAGCAGTTCTTC. It yields the protein CASNLRGHRRYNEQFF.

V and J are TRBV9 and TRBJ2-7, with D possibly matching TRBD2 (6 bases). CDR3 size: 15 residues. Trimming left V 4 bases short and J 6 bases short, with 20 bases between. In germline, CDR1 is SGDLS, CDR2 YYNGEE. The chain's CDR3 is CASSPGTANYPEQYF. The CDR3 bases are TGTGCCAGCAGCCCGGGGACTGCCAATTATCCCGAGCAGTACTTC.

The J gene is TRBJ2-7, the V gene TRBV28; 12 nucleotides match TRBD2. This CDR3 is 13 amino acids long. Germline V gene sequence: CDR1 MDHEN, CDR2 SYDVKM. V lost 8 bases, J lost 4 bases, and 3 bases stayed unmatched. In DNA, the CDR3 is TGTGCCAGCCGGACTAGCGGGAATTACGAGCAGTACTTC. Translation gives CASRTSGNYEQYF.

V gene TRBV11-2 combines with J gene TRBJ2-7, with 8 bases fitting TRBD2. The CDR3 is made up of 16 amino acids. Losses at the gene ends were 0 bases for V and 0 bases for J; bases not matched to a gene: 4. CDR1 is SGHAT and CDR2 is FQNNGV in the germline V gene. CDR3 DNA sequence: TGTGCCAGCAGCTTAGATAGCGGGGTCCCCTCCTACGAGCAGTACTTC. Its protein is CASSLDSGVPSYEQYF. Full variable domain (remainder filled in from reference TRBV11-2 and TRBJ2-7): EAGVAQSPRYKIIEKRQSVAFWCNPISGHATLYWYQQILGQGPKLLIQFQNNGVVDDSQLPKDRFSAERLKGVDSTLKIQPAKLEDSAVYLCASSLDSGVPSYEQYFGPGTRLTVT.

The gene calls are TRBV15 and TRBJ1-3; maybe TRBD1 (5 bases). The CDR3 length is 13 residues. The germline V gene has CDR1 LNHNV and CDR2 YYDKDF (reference sequence). The V and J ends lost 8 bases and 5 bases respectively, with 13 bases between them. CDR3 residues: CATGSRVRNTIYF. The CDR3 bases are TGTGCCACCGGGAGCAGGGTGAGAAACACCATATATTTT. Full variable domain (outside the CDR3, taken from reference TRBV15 and TRBJ1-3): DAMVIQNPRYQVTQFGKPVTLSCSQTLNHNVMYWYQQKSSQAPKLLFHYYDKDFNNEADTPDNFQSRRPNTSFCFLDIRSPGLGDTAMYLCATGSRVRNTIYFGEGSWLTVV.

This chain uses TRBV5-1 with TRBJ1-1, with TRBD1 matching over 8 bases. Germline CDR1 and CDR2: SGHRS and YFSETQ. V shed 4 bases, J shed 7 bases, and the junction held 12 bases outside the gene matches. The CDR3 loop spans 15 amino acids. In DNA, the CDR3 is TGCGCCAGCAGCAAGGACAGGGCGCGGTCCTTTGAAGCTTTCTTT. Protein sequence: CASSKDRARSFEAFF.

The rearrangement joins TRBV7-8 to TRBJ1-4, with D maybe TRBD1 (5 bases). The V end was cut by 3 bases, the J end by 0 bases, with 17 bases between. The CDR3 is 18 amino acids. Looked up from germline, CDR1 is SGHVS and CDR2 is FQNEAQ. The CDR3 reads CASSFTSGGGTTNEKLFF. The CDR3 coding sequence is TGTGCCAGCAGCTTTACGTCCGGGGGTGGCACAACTAATGAAAAACTGTTTTTT.

This rearrangement joins TRBV6-5 to TRBJ1-2, with D possibly TRBD1 on 5 matching bases. Germline loops: CDR1 MNHEY, CDR2 SVGAGI. The CDR3 contains 16 residues. V lost 4 bases to trimming and J lost 3 bases, with 18 bases between them. In DNA, the CDR3 is TGTGCCAGCAGTTCCAAGACAGCGGTACGGGACTATGGCTACACCTTC. It yields the protein CASSSKTAVRDYGYTF.